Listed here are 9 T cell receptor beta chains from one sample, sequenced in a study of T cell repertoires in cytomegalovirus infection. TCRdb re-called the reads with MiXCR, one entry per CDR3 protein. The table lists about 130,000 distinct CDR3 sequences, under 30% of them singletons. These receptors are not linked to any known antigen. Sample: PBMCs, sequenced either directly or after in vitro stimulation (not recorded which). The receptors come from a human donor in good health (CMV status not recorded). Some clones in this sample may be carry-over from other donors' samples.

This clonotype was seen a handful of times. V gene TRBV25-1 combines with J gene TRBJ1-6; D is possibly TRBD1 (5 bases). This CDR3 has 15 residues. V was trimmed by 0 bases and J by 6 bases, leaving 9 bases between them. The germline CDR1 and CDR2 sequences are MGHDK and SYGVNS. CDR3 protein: CASSEYKGRNSPLHF. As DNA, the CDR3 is TGTGCCAGCAGTGAATACAAGGGACGTAATTCACCCCTCCACTTT.

CDR3 DNA: TGTGCCAGTAGTCCCCGTGAGGCCGCAGACTATGGCTACACCTTC. This translates into CASSPREAADYGYTF. This rearrangement joins TRBV19 to TRBJ1-2, with unresolved D. V shed 5 bases and J shed 3 bases, with 16 bases lying between them. Germline CDR1 LNHDA, CDR2 SQIVND (reference sequence). This CDR3 contains 15 residues.

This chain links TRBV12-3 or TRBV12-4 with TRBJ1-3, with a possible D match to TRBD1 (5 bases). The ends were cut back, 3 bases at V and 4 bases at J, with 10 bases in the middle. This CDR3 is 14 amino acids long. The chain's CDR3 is CASSFGGEGNTIYF. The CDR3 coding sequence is TGTGCCAGCAGTTTCGGGGGAGAGGGAAACACCATATATTTT.

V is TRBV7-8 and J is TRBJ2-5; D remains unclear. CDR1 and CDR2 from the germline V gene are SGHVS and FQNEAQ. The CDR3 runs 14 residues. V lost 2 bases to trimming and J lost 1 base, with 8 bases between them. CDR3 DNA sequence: TGTGCCAGCAGCTTAAACCCGAGCCAAGAGACCCAGTACTTC. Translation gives CASSLNPSQETQYF. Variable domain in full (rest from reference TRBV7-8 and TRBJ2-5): GAGVSQSPRYKVAKRGQDVALRCDPISGHVSLFWYQQALGQGPEFLTYFQNEAQLDKSGLPSDRFFAERPEGSVSTLKIQRTQQEDSAVYLCASSLNPSQETQYFGPGTRLLVL.

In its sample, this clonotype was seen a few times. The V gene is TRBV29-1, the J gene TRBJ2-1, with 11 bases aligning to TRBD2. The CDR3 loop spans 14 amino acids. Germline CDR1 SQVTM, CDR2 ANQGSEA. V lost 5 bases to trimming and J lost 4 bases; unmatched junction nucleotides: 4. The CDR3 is CSVKTSGMYNEQFF. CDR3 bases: TGCAGCGTTAAGACTAGCGGGATGTACAATGAGCAGTTCTTC.

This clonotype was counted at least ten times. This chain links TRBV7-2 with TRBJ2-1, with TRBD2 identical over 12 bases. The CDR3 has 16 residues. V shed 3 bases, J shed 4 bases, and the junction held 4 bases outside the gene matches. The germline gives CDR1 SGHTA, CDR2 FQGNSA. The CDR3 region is CASSLAGLAGYNEQFF. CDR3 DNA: TGTGCCAGCAGCTTGGCTGGACTAGCGGGGTACAATGAGCAGTTCTTC.

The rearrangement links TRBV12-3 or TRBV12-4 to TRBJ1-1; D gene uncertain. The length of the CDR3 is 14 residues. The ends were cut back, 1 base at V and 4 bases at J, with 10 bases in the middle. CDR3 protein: CASSLEGGGTEAFF. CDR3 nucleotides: TGTGCCAGCAGTTTAGAGGGCGGCGGCACTGAAGCTTTCTTT.

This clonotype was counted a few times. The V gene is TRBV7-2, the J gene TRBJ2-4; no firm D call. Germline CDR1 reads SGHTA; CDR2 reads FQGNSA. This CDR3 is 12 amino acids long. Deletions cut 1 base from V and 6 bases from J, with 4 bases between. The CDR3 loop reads CASSLDGNIQYF. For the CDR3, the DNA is TGTGCCAGCAGCTTAGACGGAAACATTCAGTACTTC.

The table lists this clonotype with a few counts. This chain's CDR3 is CASSLVGGGSYNEQFF. CDR3 bases: TGTGCCAGCAGCTTAGTGGGGGGGGGCTCCTACAATGAGCAGTTCTTC. The chain employs TRBV7-8 and TRBJ2-1, with TRBD2 matching 7 bases. The germline V gene has CDR1 SGHVS and CDR2 FQNEAQ. The junction had 3 bases not matched to a gene; V was cut back by 1 base and J by 0 bases. CDR3 length: 16 amino acids. The entire variable domain, with the rest obtained from reference TRBV7-8 and TRBJ2-1, is as follows: GAGVSQSPRYKVAKRGQDVALRCDPISGHVSLFWYQQALGQGPEFLTYFQNEAQLDKSGLPSDRFFAERPEGSVSTLKIQRTQQEDSAVYLCASSLVGGGSYNEQFFGPGTRLTVL.